The 16 T cell receptor beta chains below were found in one sample sequenced in a study of cytomegalovirus exposure and HLA in healthy donors. Both 60 Vbeta primers and 13 Jbeta primers went into the PCR. Data came from immunoSEQ multiplex PCR; TCRdb stores just in-frame clones and leaves some out. The sample carries nearly 200,000 clones, 82% recorded once. The sample comprised PBMCs. Receptors originate from a boy between 2 and 10 years old in good health and CMV-seronegative.

The chain carries TRBV7-2 and TRBJ2-7; 8 bases align to TRBD1. The V gene end was trimmed by 5 bases and the J gene end by 6 bases; junction bases not matched to a gene: 9. CDR3 length equals 14 residues. CDR1 is SGHTA, CDR2 FQGNSA, per germline. This CDR3 is CASSPRTGSVEQYF. In DNA form, the CDR3 reads TGTGCCAGCAGCCCCCGGACAGGGTCGGTCGAGCAGTACTTC.

The chain combines TRBV30 with TRBJ1-5, with 7 bases matching TRBD1. The V gene end was trimmed by 1 base and the J gene end by 6 bases; junction bases not matched to a gene: 0. This CDR3 spans 12 amino acids. Germline CDR1 is GTSNPN and CDR2 is SVGIG (reference sequence). CDR3 DNA sequence: TGTGCCTGGAGTGACAGGGGTCAGCCCCAGCATTTT. Encoded protein: CAWSDRGQPQHF.

This chain links TRBV2 with TRBJ2-3; D perhaps matches TRBD1 (5 bases). Germline CDR1 is SNHLY and CDR2 is FYNNEI. The ends were cut back, 7 bases at V and 6 bases at J, with 17 bases in the middle. The CDR3 has 14 amino acids. Here the CDR3 reads CASTGYRGFDTQYF. In nucleotides, the CDR3 is TGTGCCAGCACTGGTTATAGGGGCTTCGATACGCAGTATTTT.

J is TRBJ1-1 and V is TRBV7-3; 7 positions agree with TRBD1. The CDR3 sequence is 14 residues long. Germline assignment: CDR1 SGHTA and CDR2 FQGTGA. J lost 4 bases, V lost 6 bases, and 8 bases had no gene match. This chain's CDR3 is CASSTGTVPTEAFF. CDR3 DNA sequence: TGTGCCAGCAGTACCGGGACAGTGCCCACTGAAGCTTTCTTT.

This clone appeared a single time. This chain links TRBV11-1 with TRBJ2-7; TRBD1 matches at 8 bases. The V and J ends lost 1 base and 2 bases, in that order; junction bases with no gene match: 7. The CDR3 is 16 amino acids. The V gene's germline CDR1 is SGHAT and CDR2 FQDESV (reference sequence). The chain's CDR3 is CASSLVGRGQPYEQYF. The CDR3 nucleotides are TGTGCCAGCAGCTTAGTGGGCAGGGGGCAGCCCTACGAGCAGTACTTC. The whole variable domain, remainder taken from reference TRBV11-1 and TRBJ2-7, is EAEVAQSPRYKITEKSQAVAFWCDPISGHATLYWYRQILGQGPELLVQFQDESVVDDSQLPKDRFSAERLKGVDSTLKIQPAELGDSAMYLCASSLVGRGQPYEQYFGPGTRLTVT.

CDR3 residues: CASSRDSGNQPQHF. For the CDR3, the DNA is TGTGCCAGCAGCCGTGACAGCGGCAATCAGCCCCAGCATTTT. The gene calls are TRBV7-2 and TRBJ1-5, with D maybe TRBD1 (5 bases). Germline V gene data show CDR1 as SGHTA and CDR2 as FQGNSA. V was cut by 5 bases and J by 2 bases, with 10 bases left in between. The CDR3 runs 14 residues.

The rearrangement joins TRBV7-9 to TRBJ1-1; possible D gene TRBD1, 6 bases. CDR3 size: 15 residues. Germline CDR1 and CDR2: SEHNR and FQNEAQ (reference sequence). V lost 3 bases and J 0 bases, leaving 11 bases between the germline ends. In DNA form, the CDR3 reads TGTGCCAGCAGCTTCACGGACAGTTTGAACACTGAAGCTTTCTTT. Translated: CASSFTDSLNTEAFF.

J is TRBJ1-6 and V is TRBV6-6; D is perhaps TRBD1 (6 bases). CDR3 size: 15 residues. The V and J ends lost 7 bases and 9 bases respectively, with 19 bases between them. Per germline, CDR1 MNHNY and CDR2 SVGAGI (reference sequence). This CDR3 reads CASTPRGGASSPLHF. The CDR3 DNA reads as TGTGCCAGCACCCCAAGGGGGGGGGCTAGTTCACCCCTCCACTTT.

The chain couples TRBV5-4 to TRBJ2-5; 8 bases align to TRBD2. V lost 4 bases to trimming and J lost 3 bases; unmatched junction nucleotides: 11. The CDR3 consists of 16 residues. Germline V gives CDR1 SGHNT, CDR2 YYREEE (reference sequence). The CDR3 nucleotides read TGTGCCAGCAGCGCCAGTCAAAGGCGGGGGGAAGAGACCCAGTACTTC. It encodes CASSASQRRGEETQYF.

V is TRBV6-1 and J is TRBJ2-2; D uncertain. Germline assignment: CDR1 MNHNS and CDR2 SASEGT. V dropped 8 bases and J dropped 13 bases, with 17 bases sitting between them. The CDR3 is made up of 12 amino acids. The CDR3 DNA is TGTGCCAGCGGCTTCCGGGTCCCGGGGCTGTTTTTT. It yields the protein CASGFRVPGLFF.

Notes on this clone: This sample includes further DNA sequences coding for the same CDR3. This rearrangement joins TRBV20-1 to TRBJ2-1, with TRBD2 as a possible D gene (5 bases). CDR1 DFQATT and CDR2 SNEGSKA come from the germline V gene (reference sequence). The V end was cut by 6 bases, the J end by 4 bases, with 7 bases between. This CDR3 region has 11 residues. The CDR3 DNA reads TGCAGTGCGAGCGGTTACAATGAGCAGTTCTTC. Protein product: CSASGYNEQFF.

The chain combines TRBV7-8 with TRBJ1-1; 9 bases map to TRBD1. Losses at the gene ends were 6 bases for V and 6 bases for J; bases not matched to a gene: 8. The CDR3 has 14 amino acids. The V gene's germline CDR1 is SGHVS and CDR2 FQNEAQ. The CDR3 DNA reads TGTGCCAGCAGTCCTGGACAGGGGATCCCTGAAGCTTTCTTT. It codes for CASSPGQGIPEAFF.

This sequence joins TRBV4-3 and TRBJ1-2; D is possibly TRBD1 (5 bases). Trimming stripped 0 bases from V and 6 bases from J, with 20 bases between. The CDR3 spans 17 residues. Germline V CDR1 and CDR2: LGHNA, YSLEER. The CDR3 coding sequence is TGCGCCAGCAGCCAAGATCGGGAGACAGAAAGTACTAATGGCTACACCTTC. Translated: CASSQDRETESTNGYTF.

In this sample, this clone turned up a few times. The rearrangement uses TRBV25-1 and TRBJ1-1, with 10 positions matching TRBD1. Germline loops: CDR1 MGHDK, CDR2 SYGVNS. The length of the CDR3 is 13 residues. Losses at the gene ends were 4 bases for V and 4 bases for J; bases not matched to a gene: 0. CDR3 sequence (DNA): TGTGCCAGCAGTGGACAGGGGGCCACTGAAGCTTTCTTT. Encoded protein: CASSGQGATEAFF.

This chain connects TRBV4-2 to TRBJ1-1, with D possibly TRBD1 on 5 matching bases. Germline CDR1 reads LGHNA; CDR2 reads YNFKEQ. The CDR3 sequence is 14 residues long. V lost 4 bases, J lost 5 bases, and 14 bases lay in between. The CDR3 loop reads CASSLGTGATEAFF. The CDR3 region has the DNA TGTGCCAGCAGCCTCGGGACTGGGGCTACTGAAGCTTTCTTT.

CDR3 region: CSARAGGGYTF. CDR3 in DNA: TGCAGTGCTAGAGCGGGTGGAGGCTACACCTTC. This chain connects TRBV20-1 to TRBJ1-2, with no clear D. With 1 base removed from V and 8 bases from J, the gap between germline ends came to 8 bases. The CDR3 spans 11 residues. Germline V gene sequence: CDR1 DFQATT, CDR2 SNEGSKA (reference sequence).